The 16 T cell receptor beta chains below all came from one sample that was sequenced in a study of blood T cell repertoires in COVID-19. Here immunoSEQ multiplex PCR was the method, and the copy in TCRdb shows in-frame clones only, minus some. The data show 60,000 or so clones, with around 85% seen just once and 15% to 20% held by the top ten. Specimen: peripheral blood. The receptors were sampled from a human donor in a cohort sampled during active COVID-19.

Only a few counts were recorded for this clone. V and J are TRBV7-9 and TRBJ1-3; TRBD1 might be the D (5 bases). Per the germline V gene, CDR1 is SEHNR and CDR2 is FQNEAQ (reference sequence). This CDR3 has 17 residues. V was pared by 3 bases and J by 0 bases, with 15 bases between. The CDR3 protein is CASSLRQRFLSGNTIYF. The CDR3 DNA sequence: TGTGCCAGCAGCTTGCGACAGCGCTTCCTCTCTGGAAACACCATATATTTT.

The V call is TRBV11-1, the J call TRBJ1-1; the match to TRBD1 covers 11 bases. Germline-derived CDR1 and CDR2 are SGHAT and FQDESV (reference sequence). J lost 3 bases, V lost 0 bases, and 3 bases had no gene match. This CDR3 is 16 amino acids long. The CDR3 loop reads CASSLARDRGYTEAFF. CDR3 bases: TGTGCCAGCAGCTTAGCGCGGGACAGGGGGTACACTGAAGCTTTCTTT. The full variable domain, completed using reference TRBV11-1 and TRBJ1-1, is EAEVAQSPRYKITEKSQAVAFWCDPISGHATLYWYRQILGQGPELLVQFQDESVVDDSQLPKDRFSAERLKGVDSTLKIQPAELGDSAMYLCASSLARDRGYTEAFFGQGTRLTVV.

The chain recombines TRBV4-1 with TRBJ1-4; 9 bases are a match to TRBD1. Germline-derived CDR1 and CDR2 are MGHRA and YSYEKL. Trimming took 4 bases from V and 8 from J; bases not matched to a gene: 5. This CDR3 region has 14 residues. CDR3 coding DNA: TGCGCCAGCAGCCGCGGACAGGGGTTGGAAAAACTGTTTTTT. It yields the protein CASSRGQGLEKLFF.

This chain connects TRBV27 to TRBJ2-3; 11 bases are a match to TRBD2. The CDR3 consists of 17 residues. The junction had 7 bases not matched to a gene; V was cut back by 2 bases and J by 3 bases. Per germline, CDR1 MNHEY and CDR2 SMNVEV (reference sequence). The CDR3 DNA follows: TGTGCCAGCAGTTTAATTAGCGGGGGGGCCAATACAGATACGCAGTATTTT. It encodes CASSLISGGANTDTQYF.

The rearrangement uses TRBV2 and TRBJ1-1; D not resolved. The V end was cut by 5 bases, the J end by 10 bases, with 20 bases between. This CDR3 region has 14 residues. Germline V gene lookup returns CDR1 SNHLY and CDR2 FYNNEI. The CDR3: CASSYGLLDVAAFF. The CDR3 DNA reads TGTGCCAGCAGTTACGGACTTTTGGACGTAGCAGCTTTCTTT.

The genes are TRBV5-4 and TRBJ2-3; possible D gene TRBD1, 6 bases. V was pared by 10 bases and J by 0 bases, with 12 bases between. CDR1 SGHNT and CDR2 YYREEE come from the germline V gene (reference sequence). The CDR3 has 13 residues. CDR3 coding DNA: TGTGCCGGCCGGACAGACAGCACAGATACGCAGTATTTT. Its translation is CAGRTDSTDTQYF.

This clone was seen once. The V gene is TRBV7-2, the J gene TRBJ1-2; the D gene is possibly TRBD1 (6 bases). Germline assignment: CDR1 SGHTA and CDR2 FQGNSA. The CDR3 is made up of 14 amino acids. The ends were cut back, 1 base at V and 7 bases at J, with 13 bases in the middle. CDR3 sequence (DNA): TGTGCCAGCAGCTTAGAGGGGGTTCGGCGTGGCTACACCTTC. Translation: CASSLEGVRRGYTF.

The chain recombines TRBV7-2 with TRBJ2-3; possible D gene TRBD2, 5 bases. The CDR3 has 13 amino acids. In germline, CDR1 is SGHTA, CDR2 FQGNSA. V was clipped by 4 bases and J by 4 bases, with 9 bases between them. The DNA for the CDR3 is TGTGCCAGCAGCTCTAGCCGGGCAGATACGCAGTATTTT. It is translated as CASSSSRADTQYF.

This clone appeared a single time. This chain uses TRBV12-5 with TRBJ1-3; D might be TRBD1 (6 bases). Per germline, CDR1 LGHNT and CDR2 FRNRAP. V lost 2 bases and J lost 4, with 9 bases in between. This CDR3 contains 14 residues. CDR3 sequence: CASGLQGSGNTIYF. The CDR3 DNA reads TGTGCTAGTGGTTTGCAGGGGTCGGGAAACACCATATATTTT.

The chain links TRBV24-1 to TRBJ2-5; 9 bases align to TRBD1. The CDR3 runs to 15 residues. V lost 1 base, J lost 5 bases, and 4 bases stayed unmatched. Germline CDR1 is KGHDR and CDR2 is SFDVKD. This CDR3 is CATSDFGTGRETQYF. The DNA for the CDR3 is TGTGCCACCAGTGATTTTGGGACAGGGCGGGAGACCCAGTACTTC.

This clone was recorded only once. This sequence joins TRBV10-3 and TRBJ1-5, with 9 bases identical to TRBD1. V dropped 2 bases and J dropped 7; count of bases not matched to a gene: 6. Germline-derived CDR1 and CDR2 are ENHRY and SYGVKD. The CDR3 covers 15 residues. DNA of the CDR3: TGTGCCATCAGTGAGCCAACAGGGGGCGGGCAGCCCCAGCATTTT. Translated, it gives CAISEPTGGGQPQHF.

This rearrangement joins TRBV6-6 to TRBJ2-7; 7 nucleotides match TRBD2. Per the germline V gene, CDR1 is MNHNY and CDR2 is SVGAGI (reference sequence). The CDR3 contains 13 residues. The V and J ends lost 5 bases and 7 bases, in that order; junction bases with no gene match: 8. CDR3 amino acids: CASSSGEAYEQYF. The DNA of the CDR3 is TGTGCCAGCAGTAGCGGGGAGGCTTATGAGCAGTACTTC.

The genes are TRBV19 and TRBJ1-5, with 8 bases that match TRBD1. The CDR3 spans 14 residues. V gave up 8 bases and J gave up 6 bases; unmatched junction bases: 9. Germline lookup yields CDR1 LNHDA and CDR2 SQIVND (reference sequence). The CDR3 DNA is TGTGCCAGTTCGACAGGGGAGGCCGTTCAGCCCCAGCATTTT. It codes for CASSTGEAVQPQHF.

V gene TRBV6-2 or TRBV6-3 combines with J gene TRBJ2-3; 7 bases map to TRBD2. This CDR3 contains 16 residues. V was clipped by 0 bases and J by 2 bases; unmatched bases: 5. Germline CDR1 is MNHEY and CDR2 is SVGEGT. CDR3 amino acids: CASSYSGTSVTDTQYF. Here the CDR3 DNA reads TGTGCCAGCAGTTACTCGGGCACTAGCGTCACAGATACGCAGTATTTT.

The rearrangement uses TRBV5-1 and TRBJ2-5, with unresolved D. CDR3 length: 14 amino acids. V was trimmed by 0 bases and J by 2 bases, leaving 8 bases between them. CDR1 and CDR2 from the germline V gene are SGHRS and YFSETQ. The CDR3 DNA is TGCGCCAGCAGCTTGGGTGGTAGTCAAGAGACCCAGTACTTC. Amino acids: CASSLGGSQETQYF.

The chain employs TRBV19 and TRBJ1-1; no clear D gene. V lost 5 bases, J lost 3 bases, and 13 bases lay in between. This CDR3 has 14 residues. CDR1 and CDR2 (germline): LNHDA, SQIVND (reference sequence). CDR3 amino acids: CASSQLPGDTEAFF. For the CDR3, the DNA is TGTGCCAGTAGTCAACTCCCCGGGGACACTGAAGCTTTCTTT.